This T cell receptor beta chain is from a study of patients and donors after allogeneic stem cell transplantation. Trimming took off 2 bases at V and 7 bases at J, with 6 bases between the two ends. Germline CDR1 and CDR2: SQVTM and ANQGSEA. CDR3 length: 11 amino acids. One entry per CDR3 protein results from TCRdb running MiXCR on the RT-PCR reads. The sample gives about 210,000 distinct CDR3 sequences, around 40% of which show up once; more than 9% is in the top ten. This TCR came from a human donor who was either an allogeneic HSCT recipient or a stem cell or donor lymphocyte infusion donor (not recorded which). It is not recorded whose cells these are; they may come from a transplant donor. The gene calls are TRBV29-1 and TRBJ2-1; D call uncertain. Sequenced material: blood, either unsorted or a sorted T cell fraction (not recorded which). The CDR3 is CSVENGNEQFF. The CDR3 bases are TGCAGCGTTGAAAATGGGAATGAGCAGTTCTTC.